These 32 T cell receptor beta chains share one sample of origin, sequenced in a study of CD4 and CD8 cells across lung adenocarcinoma regions. TCRdb re-analysed the PCR reads in MiXCR, keeping a single row per CDR3 protein. The repertoire holds approximately 3,800 distinct CDR3 sequences, with around 69% as singletons. The sequenced sample consisted of CD4+ T cells from the margin of a lung tumor. Source of these receptors: a male donor with lung adenocarcinoma. The CD4 and CD8 labels of this study may be unreliable.

This clonotype was seen a handful of times. The V call is TRBV11-3, the J call TRBJ2-7; TRBD2 agrees at 9 bases. Near its end, the DNA agrees better with TRBJ2-1, so the J call may be wrong. CDR3 length equals 15 residues. Per germline, CDR1 SGHNT and CDR2 YENEEA. The CDR3 DNA is TGTGCCAGCAGCTTAGATGATAGCGGGAGACGTGAGCAGTTCTTC. Protein sequence: CASSLDDSGRREQFF.

This sequence joins TRBV6-1 and TRBJ2-3; 9 positions agree with TRBD2. The ends lost 1 base at V and 5 bases at J; junction bases unmatched: 7. The CDR3 totals 16 residues. Germline V gives CDR1 MNHNS, CDR2 SASEGT. CDR3 coding DNA: TGTGCCAGCAGTGAAGAGGCGGGAGGGTCGGTAGATACGCAGTATTTT. Translation gives CASSEEAGGSVDTQYF.

The sample holds one count of this clonotype. A single base separates this from a much larger clone, so it may be a read error. The final CDR3 position lacks the conserved phenylalanine or tryptophan, pointing to a likely read error. The chain links TRBV6-1 to TRBJ2-1, with D possibly being TRBD1 (6 bases). The CDR3 runs 16 residues. The V end was cut by 3 bases, the J end by 2 bases, with 14 bases between. Germline CDR1 and CDR2: MNHNS and SASEGT. In DNA form, the CDR3 reads TGTGCCAGCAGTGACTTGGGGGCAGCTACCTACAATGAGCAGTTCTTA. It specifies CASSDLGAATYNEQFL.

The V call is TRBV6-5, the J call TRBJ2-5; D remains unclear. The J call may be wrong; the DNA end is better matched by TRBJ2-4. The CDR3 covers 11 residues. The germline gives CDR1 MNHEY, CDR2 SVGAGI. Here the CDR3 DNA reads TGTGCCAGCGGTTCCAAAAACATTCAGTACTTC. It codes for CASGSKNIQYF.

The CDR3: CASSSRYSYNEQFF. CDR3 bases: TGTGCCAGCAGTTCGAGATATTCCTACAATGAGCAGTTCTTC. This chain uses TRBV6-5 with TRBJ2-1; D remains unclear. In germline, CDR1 is MNHEY, CDR2 SVGAGI. V was shortened by 4 bases and J by 1 base, with 8 bases between the two germline ends. The CDR3 is made up of 14 amino acids.

This clonotype turned up a few times. Germline is not matched at one junction end, which may reflect a read error. This chain joins TRBV10-1 and TRBJ2-2; D gene ambiguous. Per the germline V gene, CDR1 is WNHNN and CDR2 is SYGVQD (reference sequence). This CDR3 contains 14 residues. CDR3 sequence (DNA): TGCGCCAGCACCAGGACCAGGAACTCCGGGGAGCTGTTTTTT. Encoded protein: CASTRTRNSGELFF.

The chain couples TRBV4-2 to TRBJ1-2; the match to TRBD1 covers 9 bases. This CDR3 has 13 residues. Germline lookup yields CDR1 LGHNA and CDR2 YNFKEQ. V lost 6 bases and J lost 7; bases outside the gene matches: 6. CDR3 nucleotides: TGTGCCAGCAGTGACAGGGGGATGGGTGGCTACACCTTC. Translated, it gives CASSDRGMGGYTF.

The chain couples TRBV6-1 to TRBJ2-6; TRBD1 matches at 7 bases. Germline V lookup: CDR1 MNHNS, CDR2 SASEGT. This CDR3 spans 17 amino acids. The V segment lost 6 bases and the J segment 2 bases; nucleotides outside the gene matches: 10. The CDR3 protein is CASSFTGAQAGANVLTF. CDR3 bases: TGTGCCAGCAGCTTCACAGGGGCCCAAGCTGGGGCCAACGTCCTGACTTTC.

This clonotype is medium-sized (0.01 to 0.1%) by share. A read error may account for a junction end that differs from germline. V and J are TRBV27 and TRBJ2-7, with D tentatively TRBD1 or TRBD2 (6 bases each). The germline V gene encodes CDR1 MNHEY and CDR2 SMNVEV (reference sequence). The CDR3 has 13 residues. The DNA for the CDR3 is TGTACCAGCAAGAGGGGGGCCTCCTACGAGCAGTACTTC. As protein: CTSKRGASYEQYF.

The V call is TRBV7-2, the J call TRBJ2-5, with D hard to call. The ends were cut back, 3 bases at V and 2 bases at J, with 7 bases in the middle. The CDR3 totals 13 residues. Germline assignment: CDR1 SGHTA and CDR2 FQGNSA. Written as DNA, the CDR3 is TGTGCCAGCAGCTTCCAACGGCAAGAGACCCAGTACTTC. As protein: CASSFQRQETQYF.

The genes are TRBV5-4 and TRBJ2-1; 8 bases fit TRBD1. The V and J ends lost 1 base and 4 bases, in that order; junction bases with no gene match: 4. Germline values: CDR1 SGHNT, CDR2 YYREEE (reference sequence). This CDR3 region has 15 residues. CDR3 sequence: CASSLTRGQYNEQFF. In DNA form, the CDR3 reads TGTGCCAGCAGCTTGACCAGGGGGCAATACAATGAGCAGTTCTTC.

This clonotype showed up just once. V usage is TRBV6-1 and J usage is TRBJ2-1; 9 bases match TRBD2. Germline trimming cut 6 bases from V and 9 bases from J; bases unmatched to any gene: 9. Germline CDR1 MNHNS, CDR2 SASEGT. This CDR3 comprises 14 residues. CDR3 sequence reads: CASSPGLASIEQFF. As DNA, the CDR3 is TGTGCCAGCAGCCCGGGACTAGCCTCAATTGAGCAGTTCTTC.

The chain uses TRBV11-2 and TRBJ2-5; D is possibly TRBD1 (6 bases). The V end lost 5 bases, the J end lost 11 bases, and 18 bases lay between the germline ends. Germline CDR1 SGHAT, CDR2 FQNNGV. The CDR3 contains 13 residues. CDR3 DNA sequence: TGTGCCAGCAGCCAAGATCAGGACAGCCCGCAGTACTTC. Its translation: CASSQDQDSPQYF.

This clonotype is medium-sized. This rearrangement joins TRBV6-1 to TRBJ1-4; perhaps TRBD1 as D (6 bases). The germline CDR1 and CDR2 sequences are MNHNS and SASEGT. CDR3 size: 15 residues. The V end was cut by 7 bases, the J end by 3 bases, with 15 bases between. The CDR3 DNA follows: TGTGCCAGCACCCTACAGGGCCGATCTAATGAAAAACTGTTTTTT. This gives the protein CASTLQGRSNEKLFF.

The J gene is TRBJ1-1, the V gene TRBV6-1, with a tentative D call TRBD1 (5 bases). V gave up 3 bases and J gave up 1 base, with 9 bases separating them. The CDR3 sequence is 14 residues long. Germline values: CDR1 MNHNS, CDR2 SASEGT. The CDR3 DNA reads as TGTGCCAGCAGTGAGGGAGGGGAGAACACTGAAGCTTTCTTT. Translated, it gives CASSEGGENTEAFF.

V is TRBV12-3 or TRBV12-4 and J is TRBJ2-4; D is undetermined. The CDR3 contains 13 residues. With 1 base removed from V and 6 bases from J, the gap between germline ends came to 7 bases. CDR3 sequence (DNA): TGTGCCAGCAGTTTAGGAACGGGAAACATTCAGTACTTC. Encoded protein: CASSLGTGNIQYF.

The chain combines TRBV11-3 with TRBJ2-3; D ambiguous. V shed 1 base and J shed 3 bases, with 11 bases lying between them. Per germline, CDR1 SGHNT and CDR2 YENEEA. The CDR3 is 15 amino acids. In DNA, the CDR3 is TGTGCCAGCAGCTTAGGAGGCAGCCCTACAGATACGCAGTATTTT. Protein product: CASSLGGSPTDTQYF.

The chain employs TRBV12-3 or TRBV12-4 and TRBJ2-5, with D possibly being TRBD2 (7 bases). V lost 2 bases and J lost 3, with 13 bases in between. This CDR3 contains 15 residues. CDR3 residues: CASSLPEGGEETQYF. CDR3 nucleotides: TGTGCCAGCAGTTTACCGGAGGGGGGGGAAGAGACCCAGTACTTC.

The CDR3 DNA is TGTGCCAGCAGGGGAGCGGGGAACTCCTACAATGAGCAGTTCTTC. Its protein is CASRGAGNSYNEQFF. The gene calls are TRBV6-1 and TRBJ2-1; 7 positions agree with TRBD2. Germline loops: CDR1 MNHNS, CDR2 SASEGT. The CDR3 is 15 amino acids. After removal of 6 bases from V and 0 bases from J, the junction contained 5 bases not matched to a gene.

The V and J genes are TRBV12-3 or TRBV12-4 and TRBJ2-3, with D possibly matching TRBD1 (5 bases). Trimming removed 1 base at V and 2 bases at J, with 10 bases between. This CDR3 is built from 15 residues. The CDR3 DNA is TGTGCCAGCAGTTTAGTTCAGGGTTCCACAGATACGCAGTATTTT. Translated: CASSLVQGSTDTQYF.

This clonotype is medium-sized by share. The rearrangement links TRBV6-5 to TRBJ1-5; TRBD1 is a possible D gene (5 bases). V lost 6 bases and J 0 bases, leaving 9 bases between the germline ends. This CDR3 has 14 amino acids. The germline V gene encodes CDR1 MNHEY and CDR2 SVGAGI. The CDR3 nucleotides read TGTGCCAGCAGGTACAGGTCTAGCAATCAGCCCCAGCATTTT. Its protein product is CASRYRSSNQPQHF.

This clonotype was seen just once. The conserved closing phenylalanine or tryptophan is absent in this CDR3, likely reflecting a read error. No DNA is shown, since the ends of the CDR3 on it are uncertain; the CDR3 is the one TCRdb lists. The genes are TRBV6-5 and TRBJ2-1; the DNA was not used to check the table's D call, TRBD2. Germline values: CDR1 MNHEY, CDR2 SVGAGI. A total of 19 residues make up the CDR3, ends included. The CDR3 here is CASSYQGATGTSGSNEPFL.

The rearrangement joins TRBV7-2 to TRBJ2-5, with 12 nucleotides matching TRBD2. Germline trimming cut 5 bases from V and 4 bases from J; bases unmatched to any gene: 2. Germline V gene lookup returns CDR1 SGHTA and CDR2 FQGNSA. The CDR3 loop spans 14 amino acids. The CDR3 DNA reads as TGTGCCAGCAGCCGGGGACTAGCGGGAGAGACCCAGTACTTC. Its protein is CASSRGLAGETQYF.

V usage is TRBV6-1 and J usage is TRBJ2-5; TRBD1 agrees at 9 bases. The J call is in doubt because the DNA end fits TRBJ2-7 better. Germline V gene lookup returns CDR1 MNHNS and CDR2 SASEGT. The CDR3 length is 15 residues. CDR3 sequence: CASFISGTGNYEQYF. In DNA, the CDR3 is TGTGCCAGCTTCATTTCCGGGACAGGGAATTACGAGCAGTACTTC.

The gene calls are TRBV6-1 and TRBJ2-2; 8 nucleotides match TRBD2. The CDR3 loop spans 15 amino acids. Germline CDR1 reads MNHNS; CDR2 reads SASEGT. V gave up 6 bases and J gave up 4 bases; unmatched junction bases: 7. Here the CDR3 DNA reads TGTGCCAGCAGGGGTAGCGGGACGGGCACCGGGGAGCTGTTTTTT. It is translated as CASRGSGTGTGELFF.

This clonotype appeared a few times. The rearrangement uses TRBV11-3 and TRBJ2-1, with D hard to call. This CDR3 has 11 amino acids. Looked up from germline, CDR1 is SGHNT and CDR2 is YENEEA. Trimming took 0 bases from V and 6 from J, leaving 0 bases between them. For the CDR3, the DNA is TGTGCCAGCAGCTTAGACAATGAGCAGTTCTTC. It translates to CASSLDNEQFF.

The V and J genes are TRBV6-1 and TRBJ2-7; 8 nucleotides match TRBD1. J gave up 2 bases and V 5 bases, and 5 bases lay outside the gene matches. The CDR3 totals 14 residues. CDR1 is MNHNS and CDR2 is SASEGT in the germline V gene. CDR3: CASSPYRGAYEQYF. The CDR3 DNA reads TGTGCCAGCAGTCCATACAGGGGGGCCTACGAGCAGTACTTC.

The rearrangement joins TRBV6-1 to TRBJ2-1; 8 nucleotides line up with TRBD1. The end of the DNA fits TRBJ2-7 better, so the J call may be wrong. The CDR3 sequence is 15 residues long. Germline V gives CDR1 MNHNS, CDR2 SASEGT. The DNA for the CDR3 is TGTGCCAGCAGCTCCACAGGGGGTCCCCCCTACGAGCAGTACTTC. Encoded protein: CASSSTGGPPYEQYF.

The J gene is TRBJ2-5, the V gene TRBV6-5; D possibly uses TRBD1 or TRBD2 (6 bases each). Per germline, CDR1 MNHEY and CDR2 SVGAGI. V lost 4 bases and J 4 bases, leaving 19 bases between the germline ends. CDR3 length: 16 residues. The CDR3 region is CASSFFRQEGGETQYF. CDR3 coding DNA: TGTGCCAGCAGTTTCTTCCGACAGGAGGGAGGAGAGACCCAGTACTTC.

The chain employs TRBV6-1 and TRBJ2-2; possible D gene TRBD2, 5 bases. CDR3 length: 14 residues. Germline V gives CDR1 MNHNS, CDR2 SASEGT. The V and J ends lost 6 bases and 0 bases respectively, with 8 bases between them. Written as DNA, the CDR3 is TGTGCCAGCAGGAGGGTCGCGAACACCGGGGAGCTGTTTTTT. Protein sequence: CASRRVANTGELFF.

The CDR3 reads CATGTVKGEQYF. The CDR3 nucleotides are TGTGCCACTGGGACAGTGAAGGGCGAGCAGTACTTC. The chain is built from TRBV12-3 or TRBV12-4 and TRBJ2-5, with TRBD1 matching 7 bases. The DNA end is more similar to TRBJ2-7, so the J call may be wrong. There are 12 residues in the CDR3.

The genes are TRBV11-2 and TRBJ2-1; TRBD2 is a possible D gene (5 bases). Germline CDR1 is SGHAT and CDR2 is FQNNGV. There are 14 residues in the CDR3. The V end was cut by 1 base, the J end by 8 bases, with 12 bases between. The CDR3 loop is CASSLVVALDEQFF. DNA of the CDR3: TGTGCCAGCAGCTTAGTTGTAGCGCTCGATGAGCAGTTCTTC. Complete variable domain (other parts from reference TRBV11-2 and TRBJ2-1): EAGVAQSPRYKIIEKRQSVAFWCNPISGHATLYWYQQILGQGPKLLIQFQNNGVVDDSQLPKDRFSAERLKGVDSTLKIQPAKLEDSAVYLCASSLVVALDEQFFGPGTRLTVL.